The next 6 T cell receptor beta chains were all read from a single sample in a study of glioma-infiltrating T cells (TCRdb year 2016). Sequencing took place on an Illumina MiSeq. TCR alpha and beta CDR3 regions were amplified with the iRepertoire nested amplicon-rescue multiplex PCR (arm-PCR) platform from RNA. Through fastp at Q25 and MiXCR, TCRdb rebuilt clones from the public reads, retaining in-frame beta chains. Identical CDR3 protein sequences are pooled into one entry, listed with their most common genes and DNA. This sample has 300,000 to 450,000 distinct CDR3 sequences in its table, and around 38% of those were observed once. The top ten constitute around 12% of the sample. Sequences were obtained from glioma tissue, nonneoplastic brain tissue, or PBMCs (not recorded which). The receptors stem from a human donor with low-grade glioma or glioblastoma, undergoing nonglioma brain surgery, or in good health (not recorded which).

This clonotype was recorded once. Lacking the conserved final phenylalanine or tryptophan, this CDR3 likely reflects a read error. This chain uses TRBV7-2 with TRBJ2-5, with TRBD1 as a possible D gene (5 bases). CDR3 length: 14 residues. V was clipped by 5 bases and J by 1 base, with 11 bases between them. From germline, CDR1 is SGHTA and CDR2 FQGNSA. In DNA form, the CDR3 reads TGTGCCAGCAGCCCCAGGGCCGCCCAAGAGACCCAGTACCTC. It codes for CASSPRAAQETQYL.

This clonotype was seen ten or more times. The gene calls are TRBV6-2 or TRBV6-3 and TRBJ1-1; a weak D match, TRBD1 (6 bases). This CDR3 spans 16 amino acids. CDR1 is MNHEY, CDR2 SVGEGT, per germline. V lost 5 bases, J lost 1 base, and 17 bases lay in between. The CDR3 bases are TGTGCCAGCAGTGAATTACGGGGGCCGGGGAACACTGAAGCTTTCTTT. Protein product: CASSELRGPGNTEAFF.

In this sample, this clonotype turned up a few times. V gene TRBV4-1 combines with J gene TRBJ1-4; D may be TRBD1 (6 bases). Looked up from germline, CDR1 is MGHRA and CDR2 is YSYEKL. The CDR3 is 14 residues long. Between the trimmed V and J ends, which lost 6 bases and 5 bases, there was a span of 13 bases. Here the CDR3 DNA reads TGCGCCAGCAGTCAAAACGACAGGAATGAAAAACTGTTTTTT. Its translation: CASSQNDRNEKLFF.

Comment on this clonotype: With a much larger clone just one base away, this may be a read error. The chain is built from TRBV28 and TRBJ1-2; D gene unclear. CDR1 MDHEN and CDR2 SYDVKM come from the germline V gene. The length of the CDR3 is 13 residues. The ends were cut back, 5 bases at V and 1 base at J, with 8 bases in the middle. This chain's CDR3 is CASSGGFNYGYTF. As DNA, the CDR3 is TGTGCCAGCAGTGGCGGGTTTAACTATGGCTACACCTTC.

This clonotype was seen only a few times. J is TRBJ1-2 and V is TRBV7-9, with D possibly matching TRBD1 (5 bases). Trimming cost V 6 bases and J 1 base, with 18 bases left between them. This CDR3 is built from 16 residues. The germline V gene has CDR1 SEHNR and CDR2 FQNEAQ (reference sequence). In DNA, the CDR3 is TGTGCCAGCAGTCAAAAGCGGGACGAACGTAACTATGGCTACACCTTC. The encoded protein is CASSQKRDERNYGYTF.

Notes on this clonotype: A much bigger clone sits one base away, suggesting this may be a read error. In DNA form, the CDR3 reads TGTGCCAGCAGTTTCCCAGGGGCGGTGAGCACTGAAGCTTTCTTT. Translating it yields CASSFPGAVSTEAFF. The chain employs TRBV27 and TRBJ1-1, with D perhaps matching TRBD1 (6 bases). The V end was cut by 3 bases, the J end by 4 bases, with 15 bases between. Germline V CDR1 and CDR2: MNHEY, SMNVEV (reference sequence). The CDR3 loop spans 15 amino acids.